Listed below are T cell receptor beta chains from one sample, sequenced in a study of T cell responses to AZD1222 COVID-19 vaccine. Assay: immunoSEQ multiplex PCR; the TCRdb copy retains only in-frame clones and omits some. The data show some 150,000 clones, with just under 95% seen just once and approximately 4.8% held by the top ten. Sequenced here: peripheral blood, sampled on day 0 of AZD1222 vaccination. Receptors were obtained from an adult in good health. Each CDR3 is given with its conserved first and last residue. A D gene is named only where the DNA matches it firmly. Some rows have no size entry. The others give once, few or many, or a class for an expanded clone.

>TRBJ1-1|.|.|TRBV6-5
TGTGCCAGCAGTTACTCGGGCCTTTTTGAAGCTTTCTTT
CASSYSGLFEAFF
>TRBJ1-2|.|.|TRBV5-4
TGTGCCAGCAGCTTGTTGCAGGGTGGCTACACCTTC
CASSLLQGGYTF
>TRBJ2-5|.|TRBD2|TRBV4-2
TGTGCCAGCAGCCAAGCCCGCGGACTAGCGGGAGAGACCCAGTACTTC
CASSQARGLAGETQYF
>TRBJ1-4|.|.|TRBV18
TGTGCCAGCTCACCTACAACGGGGGCGATCAATGAAAAACTGTTTTTT
CASSPTTGAINEKLFF
>TRBJ2-5|.|.|TRBV6-5
TGTGCCAGCAGTTCGTCTGGATTGTTAGGGGAGACCCAGTACTTC
CASSSSGLLGETQYF
>TRBJ2-5|.|.|TRBV12-5
TGTGCTAGTGGTTTTACAGGTCATGGGACCCAGTACTTC
CASGFTGHGTQYF
>TRBJ2-2|.|.|TRBV27
TGTGCCAGCAGTTTTGATCTCACCGGGGAGCTGTTTTTT
CASSFDLTGELFF
>TRBJ2-3|.|.|TRBV7-7
TGTGCTAGCAGCTTAATCCCTTCTAAAACAGATACGCAGTATTTT
CASSLIPSKTDTQYF
>TRBJ2-7|.|.|TRBV28
TGTGCCAGCAGTTCTGCAGGGGGGGGGTCCTACGAGCAGTACTTC
CASSSAGGGSYEQYF
>TRBJ2-3|.|TRBD2|TRBV6-5
TGTGCCAGCAGTTACTCGCGGCGGGGGGGCGGAGATACGCAGTATTTT
CASSYSRRGGGDTQYF
>TRBJ1-1|.|.|TRBV5-1
TGCGCCAGCAGCTTATTACTCAGAGGCACTGAAGCTTTCTTT
CASSLLLRGTEAFF
>TRBJ2-7|.|.|TRBV25-1
TGTGCCAGCAGTGAATGGTACGAGCAGTACTTC
CASSEWYEQYF
>TRBJ1-4|.|.|TRBV9
TGTGCCAGCAGCTCACGACAGAGACCTAATGAAAAACTGTTTTTT
CASSSRQRPNEKLFF
>TRBJ1-5|once|.|TRBV7-9
TGTGCCAGCAGTGCTCAGGGAGTTGACCAGCCCCAGCATTTT
CASSAQGVDQPQHF
>TRBJ1-4|.|.|TRBV5-1
TGCGCCAGCAGCTCTCAGGGAGAAAAACTGTTTTTT
CASSSQGEKLFF
>TRBJ1-4|.|.|TRBV20-1
TGCAGTGCTAGTCCCCCCGGACAGCCTAATGAAAAACTGTTTTTT
CSASPPGQPNEKLFF
>TRBJ2-2|.|.|TRBV24-1
TGTGCCACCAGTGATTTGGGGTCAGGGGGGCCGGGGGAGCTGTTTTTT
CATSDLGSGGPGELFF
>TRBJ2-1|.|.|TRBV19
TGTGCCAGTAAATCCAAGGGGCGCAACGAGCAGTTCTTC
CASKSKGRNEQFF
>TRBJ1-6|.|.|TRBV20-1
TGCAGTGCTAGTGACCGACAGGCGCTTTCACCCCTCCACTTT
CSASDRQALSPLHF
>TRBJ1-2|.|.|TRBV19
TGTGCCAGTAGTACACACGTCCAGAACTATGGCTACACCTTC
CASSTHVQNYGYTF
>TRBJ2-1|.|TRBD2|TRBV7-9
TGTGCCAGCAGCTCAAGACTAGCGGGTTTCTACAATGAGCAGTTCTTC
CASSSRLAGFYNEQFF
>TRBJ1-1|.|.|TRBV28
TGTGCCAGCATACCTCCGGGTCCGAAGAACACTGAAGCTTTCTTT
CASIPPGPKNTEAFF
>TRBJ1-4|.|.|TRBV2
TGTGCCAGCAGCAGGGGAGGGCAGGGTGAAAAACTGTTTTTT
CASSRGGQGEKLFF
>TRBJ2-2|.|TRBD2|TRBV7-9
TGTGCCAGCAGACCCGGACTAGCGGGAAACACCGGGGAGCTGTTTTTT
CASRPGLAGNTGELFF
>TRBJ1-5|.|TRBD1|TRBV18
TGTGCCAGCTCACTCGGACAGGGCAATCAGCCCCAGCATTTT
CASSLGQGNQPQHF
>TRBJ2-6|.|.|TRBV9
TGTGCCAGCAGCCCAAAGATGCTATACTCTGGGGCCAACGTCCTGACTTTC
CASSPKMLYSGANVLTF
>TRBJ2-1|.|.|TRBV9
TGTGCCAGCAGCGTTTTAACTAGTTCCAATGAGCAGTTCTTC
CASSVLTSSNEQFF
>TRBJ2-1|.|TRBD1|TRBV5-6
TGTGCCAGCAGCTCCTTATTGACAGGGCAAACCTCGAATGAGCAGTTCTTC
CASSSLLTGQTSNEQFF
>TRBJ2-1|.|.|TRBV19
TGTGCCAGTAGTATTAGGGGACATAACGAGCAGTTCTTC
CASSIRGHNEQFF
>TRBJ2-3|.|.|TRBV14
TGTGCCAGCAGCCAAGATCTGAGGAATACGCAGTATTTT
CASSQDLRNTQYF
>TRBJ2-6|.|.|TRBV28
TGTGCCAGCAGAGTCAGGGGTTCTGGGGCCAACGTCCTGACTTTC
CASRVRGSGANVLTF
>TRBJ1-5|once|.|TRBV28
TGTGCCAGCAGTTTGGTCAGTGGGTATCAGCCCCAGCATTTT
CASSLVSGYQPQHF
>TRBJ2-7|.|.|TRBV27
TGTGCCAGCAGTCTTCCAGGCGGATACGAGCAGTACTTC
CASSLPGGYEQYF
>TRBJ2-2|.|.|TRBV18
TGTGCCAGCTCACCATCTTCTAGCAGAAACACCGGGGAGCTGTTTTTT
CASSPSSSRNTGELFF
>TRBJ2-7|.|.|TRBV21-1
TGTGCCAGCAGCAAAGAGGACTACTCCTTCGAGCAGTACTTC
CASSKEDYSFEQYF
>TRBJ2-3|.|.|TRBV12-3/TRBV12-4
TGTGCCAGCAGTTCCTCCTGGGCGACGCAGTATTTT
CASSSSWATQYF
>TRBJ1-6|once|TRBD1|TRBV2
TGTGCCAGCAGTGACCCGGGACAGCCAAGTGATTCACCCCTCCACTTT
CASSDPGQPSDSPLHF
>TRBJ1-1|once|TRBD1|TRBV4-2
TGTGCCAGCAGCCTCCCCGGGACAGCTATGAACACTGAAGCTTTCTTT
CASSLPGTAMNTEAFF
>TRBJ2-3|.|.|TRBV14
TGTGCCAGCAGCCACCTTGACGGAAGCACAGATACGCAGTATTTT
CASSHLDGSTDTQYF
>TRBJ1-2|.|.|TRBV4-1
TGCGCCAGCAGCCAAGTGGACAACGCTAACTATGGCTACACCTTC
CASSQVDNANYGYTF
>TRBJ1-2|.|.|TRBV6-1
TGTGCCAGCAGTGAAGTTACTACAGGGTGGGGGTATGGCTACACCTTC
CASSEVTTGWGYGYTF
>TRBJ2-2|.|.|TRBV6-5
TGTGCCAGCAGTTACTTCAGGGATACCGGGGAGCTGTTTTTT
CASSYFRDTGELFF